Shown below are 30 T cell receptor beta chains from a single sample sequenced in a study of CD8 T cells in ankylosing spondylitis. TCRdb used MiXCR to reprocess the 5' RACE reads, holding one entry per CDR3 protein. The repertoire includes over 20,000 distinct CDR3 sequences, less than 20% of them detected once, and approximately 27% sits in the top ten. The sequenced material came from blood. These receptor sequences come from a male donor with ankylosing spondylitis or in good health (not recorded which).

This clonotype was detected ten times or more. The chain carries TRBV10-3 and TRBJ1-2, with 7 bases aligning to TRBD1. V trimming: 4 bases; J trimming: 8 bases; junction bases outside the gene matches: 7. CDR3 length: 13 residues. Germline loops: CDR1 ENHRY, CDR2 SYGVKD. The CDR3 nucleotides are TGTGCCATCAGTGCACGGCAGGGGGACGGCTACACCTTC. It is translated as CAISARQGDGYTF.

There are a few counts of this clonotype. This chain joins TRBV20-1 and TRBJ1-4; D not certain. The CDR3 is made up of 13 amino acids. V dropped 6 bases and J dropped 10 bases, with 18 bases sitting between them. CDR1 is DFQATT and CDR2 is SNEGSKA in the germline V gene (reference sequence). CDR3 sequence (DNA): TGCAGTGCCCCAATTCCTTCCGTTGTAAAACTGTTTTTT. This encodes CSAPIPSVVKLFF.

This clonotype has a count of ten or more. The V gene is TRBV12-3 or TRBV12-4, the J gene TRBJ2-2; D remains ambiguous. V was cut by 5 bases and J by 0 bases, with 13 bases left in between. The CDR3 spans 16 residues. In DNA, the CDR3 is TGTGCCAGCAGTCGTCTAGGCGGCTCGAACACCGGGGAGCTGTTTTTT. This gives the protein CASSRLGGSNTGELFF.

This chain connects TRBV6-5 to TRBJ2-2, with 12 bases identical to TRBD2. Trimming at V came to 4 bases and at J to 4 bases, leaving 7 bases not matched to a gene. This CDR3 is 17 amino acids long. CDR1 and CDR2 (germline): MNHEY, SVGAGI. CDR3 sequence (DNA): TGTGCCAGCAGTTCGGCTAGCGGGGGGGCGTCCACCGGGGAGCTGTTTTTT. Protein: CASSSASGGASTGELFF.

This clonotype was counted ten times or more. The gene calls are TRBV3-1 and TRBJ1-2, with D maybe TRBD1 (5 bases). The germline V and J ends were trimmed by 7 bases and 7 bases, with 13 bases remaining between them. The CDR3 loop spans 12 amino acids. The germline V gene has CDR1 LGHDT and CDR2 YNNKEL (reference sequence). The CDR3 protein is CASNPGMSGYTF. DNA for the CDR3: TGTGCCAGCAACCCAGGGATGAGTGGCTACACCTTC.

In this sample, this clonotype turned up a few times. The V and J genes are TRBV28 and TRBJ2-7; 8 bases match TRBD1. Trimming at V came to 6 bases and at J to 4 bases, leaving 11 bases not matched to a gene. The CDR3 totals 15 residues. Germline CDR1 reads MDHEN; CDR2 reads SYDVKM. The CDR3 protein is CASRPPGGLGYEQYF. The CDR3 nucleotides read TGTGCCAGCAGGCCTCCAGGGGGCTTGGGATACGAGCAGTACTTC.

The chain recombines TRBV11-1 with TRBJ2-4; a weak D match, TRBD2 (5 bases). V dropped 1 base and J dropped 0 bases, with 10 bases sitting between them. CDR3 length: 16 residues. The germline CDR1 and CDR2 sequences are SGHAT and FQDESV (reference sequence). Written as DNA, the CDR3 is TGTGCCAGCAGCTTAGGAGCGGAACTAGCCAAAAACATTCAGTACTTC. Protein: CASSLGAELAKNIQYF.

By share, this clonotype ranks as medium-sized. The CDR3 sequence: CASSLTRGDNSYNEQFF. DNA of the CDR3: TGTGCCAGCAGTTTAACTCGCGGGGACAACTCCTACAATGAGCAGTTCTTC. This sequence joins TRBV12-3 or TRBV12-4 and TRBJ2-1, with D possibly being TRBD1 or TRBD2 (6 bases each). V lost 2 bases and J 0 bases, leaving 14 bases between the germline ends. This CDR3 has 17 residues.

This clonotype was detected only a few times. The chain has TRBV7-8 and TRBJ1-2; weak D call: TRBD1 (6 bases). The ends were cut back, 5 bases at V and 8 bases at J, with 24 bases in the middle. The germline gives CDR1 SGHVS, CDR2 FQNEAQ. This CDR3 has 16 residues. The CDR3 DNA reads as TGTGCCAGCAGCCTGGGAACGATGGGGGCGCAGGGAGGCTACACCTTC. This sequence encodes CASSLGTMGAQGGYTF.

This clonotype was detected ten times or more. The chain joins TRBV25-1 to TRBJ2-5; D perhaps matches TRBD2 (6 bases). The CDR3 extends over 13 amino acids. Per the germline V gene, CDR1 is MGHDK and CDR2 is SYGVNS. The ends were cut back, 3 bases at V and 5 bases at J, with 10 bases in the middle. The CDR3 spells CASSDGGWETQYF. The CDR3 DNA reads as TGTGCCAGCAGTGACGGGGGTTGGGAGACCCAGTACTTC.

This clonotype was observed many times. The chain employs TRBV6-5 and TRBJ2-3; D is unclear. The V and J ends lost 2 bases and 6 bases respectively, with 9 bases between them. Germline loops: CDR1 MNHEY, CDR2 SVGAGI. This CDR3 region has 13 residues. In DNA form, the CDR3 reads TGTGCCAGCAGTTACCGAGGCCGGGATACGCAGTATTTT. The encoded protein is CASSYRGRDTQYF.

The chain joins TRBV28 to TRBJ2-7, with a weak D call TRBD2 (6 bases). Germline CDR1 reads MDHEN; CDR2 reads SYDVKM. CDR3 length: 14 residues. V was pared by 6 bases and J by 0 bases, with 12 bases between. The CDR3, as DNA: TGTGCCAGCAGGACTAGAGGGGACTCCTACGAGCAGTACTTC. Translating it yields CASRTRGDSYEQYF.

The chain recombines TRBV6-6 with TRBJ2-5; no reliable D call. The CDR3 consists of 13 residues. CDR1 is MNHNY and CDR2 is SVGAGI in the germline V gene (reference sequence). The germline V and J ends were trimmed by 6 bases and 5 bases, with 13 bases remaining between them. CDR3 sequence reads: CASSPQPRETQYF. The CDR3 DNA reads TGTGCCAGCAGCCCTCAGCCACGGGAGACCCAGTACTTC.

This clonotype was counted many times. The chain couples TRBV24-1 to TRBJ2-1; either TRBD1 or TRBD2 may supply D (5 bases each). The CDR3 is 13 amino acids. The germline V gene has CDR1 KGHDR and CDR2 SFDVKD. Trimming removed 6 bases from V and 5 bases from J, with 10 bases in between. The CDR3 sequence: CATSRVGDNEQFF. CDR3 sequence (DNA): TGTGCCACCAGTCGAGTGGGGGACAATGAGCAGTTCTTC.

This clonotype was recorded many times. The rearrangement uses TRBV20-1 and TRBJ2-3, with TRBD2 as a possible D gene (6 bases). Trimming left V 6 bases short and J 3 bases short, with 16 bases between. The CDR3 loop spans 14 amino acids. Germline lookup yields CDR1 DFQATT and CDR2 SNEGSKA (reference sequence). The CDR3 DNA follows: TGCAGTGCCCCAGGCGGGGCAGGGACAGATACGCAGTATTTT. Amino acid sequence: CSAPGGAGTDTQYF.

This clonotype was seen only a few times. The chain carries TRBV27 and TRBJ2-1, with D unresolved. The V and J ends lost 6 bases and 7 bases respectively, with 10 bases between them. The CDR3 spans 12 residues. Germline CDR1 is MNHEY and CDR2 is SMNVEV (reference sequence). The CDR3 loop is CASSRGLNEQFF. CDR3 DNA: TGTGCCAGCAGCAGAGGTCTAAATGAGCAGTTCTTC.

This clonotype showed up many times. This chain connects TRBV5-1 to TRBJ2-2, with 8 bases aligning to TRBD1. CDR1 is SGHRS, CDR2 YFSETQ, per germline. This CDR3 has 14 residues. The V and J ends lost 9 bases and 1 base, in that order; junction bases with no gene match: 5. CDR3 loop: CATTGTGNTGELFF. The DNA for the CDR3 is TGCGCCACCACTGGGACAGGGAACACCGGGGAGCTGTTTTTT.

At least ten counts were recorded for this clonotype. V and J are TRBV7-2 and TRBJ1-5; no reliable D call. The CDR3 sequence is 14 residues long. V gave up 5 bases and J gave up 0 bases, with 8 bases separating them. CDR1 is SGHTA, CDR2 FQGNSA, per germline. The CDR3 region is CASSRTGSNQPQHF. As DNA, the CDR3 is TGTGCCAGCAGCAGGACGGGTAGCAATCAGCCCCAGCATTTT.

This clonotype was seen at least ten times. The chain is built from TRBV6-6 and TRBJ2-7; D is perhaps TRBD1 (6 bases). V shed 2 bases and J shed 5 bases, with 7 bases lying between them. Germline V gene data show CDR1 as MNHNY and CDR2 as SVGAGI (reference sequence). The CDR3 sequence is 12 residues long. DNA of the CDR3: TGTGCCAGCAGTTACACAGGGCACGAGCAGTACGTC. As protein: CASSYTGHEQYV.

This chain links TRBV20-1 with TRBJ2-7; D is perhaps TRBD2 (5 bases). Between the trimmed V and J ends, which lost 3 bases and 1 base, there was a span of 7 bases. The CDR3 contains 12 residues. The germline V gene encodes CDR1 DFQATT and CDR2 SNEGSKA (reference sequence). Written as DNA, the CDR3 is TGCAGTGCTAGCGGGGAATCCTACGAGCAGTACTTC. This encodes CSASGESYEQYF.

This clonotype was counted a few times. CDR3 region: CSCSVAGGTDTQYF. The CDR3 nucleotides are TGCAGCTGTTCGGTAGCGGGAGGGACAGATACGCAGTATTTT. The genes are TRBV29-1 and TRBJ2-3; 11 nucleotides agree with TRBD2. CDR1 is SQVTM, CDR2 ANQGSEA, per germline. J gave up 3 bases and V 8 bases, and 7 bases lay outside the gene matches. CDR3 length: 14 residues.

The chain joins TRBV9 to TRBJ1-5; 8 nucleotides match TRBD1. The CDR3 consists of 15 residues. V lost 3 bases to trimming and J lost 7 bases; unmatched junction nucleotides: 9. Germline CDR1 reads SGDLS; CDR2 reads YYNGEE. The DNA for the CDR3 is TGTGCCAGCAGCGCGGATGGACAGGGTCAACAGCCCCAGCATTTT. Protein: CASSADGQGQQPQHF.

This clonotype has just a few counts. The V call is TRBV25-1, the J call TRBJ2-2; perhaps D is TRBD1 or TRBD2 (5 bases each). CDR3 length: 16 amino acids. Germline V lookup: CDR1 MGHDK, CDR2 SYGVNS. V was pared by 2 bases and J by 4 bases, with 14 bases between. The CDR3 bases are TGTGCCAGCAGTGAAAATACGGGGCGGAGCACCGGGGAGCTGTTTTTT. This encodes CASSENTGRSTGELFF.

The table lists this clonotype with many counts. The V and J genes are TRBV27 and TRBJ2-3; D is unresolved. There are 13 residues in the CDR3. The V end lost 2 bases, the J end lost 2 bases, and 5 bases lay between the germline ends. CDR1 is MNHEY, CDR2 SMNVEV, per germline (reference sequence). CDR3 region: CASSLIPTDTQYF. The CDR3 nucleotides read TGTGCCAGCAGTTTAATCCCCACAGATACGCAGTATTTT.

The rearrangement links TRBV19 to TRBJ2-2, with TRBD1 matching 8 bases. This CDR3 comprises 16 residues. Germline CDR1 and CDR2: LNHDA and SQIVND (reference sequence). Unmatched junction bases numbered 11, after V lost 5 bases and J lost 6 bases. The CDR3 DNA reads TGTGCCAGTAGTCCCGGCAGGGGGCAATATCCCGGGGAGCTGTTTTTT. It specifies CASSPGRGQYPGELFF.

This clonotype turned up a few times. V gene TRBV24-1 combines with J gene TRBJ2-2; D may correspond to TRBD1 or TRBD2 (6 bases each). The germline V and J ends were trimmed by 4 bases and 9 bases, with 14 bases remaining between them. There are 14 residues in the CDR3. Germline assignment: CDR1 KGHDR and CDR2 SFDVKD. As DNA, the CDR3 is TGTGCCACCAGTGACTCGGGGGCGCTCCGGGAGCTGTTTTTT. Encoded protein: CATSDSGALRELFF.

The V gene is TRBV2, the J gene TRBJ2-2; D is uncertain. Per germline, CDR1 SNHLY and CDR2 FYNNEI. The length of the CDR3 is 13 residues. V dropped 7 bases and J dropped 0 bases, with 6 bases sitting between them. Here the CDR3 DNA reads TGTGCCAGCATGGCGTCGAACACCGGGGAGCTGTTTTTT. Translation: CASMASNTGELFF. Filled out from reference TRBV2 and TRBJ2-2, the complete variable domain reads EPEVTQTPSHQVTQMGQEVILRCVPISNHLYFYWYRQILGQKVEFLVSFYNNEISEKSEIFDDQFSVERPDGSNFTLKIRSTKLEDSAMYFCASMASNTGELFFGEGSRLTVL.

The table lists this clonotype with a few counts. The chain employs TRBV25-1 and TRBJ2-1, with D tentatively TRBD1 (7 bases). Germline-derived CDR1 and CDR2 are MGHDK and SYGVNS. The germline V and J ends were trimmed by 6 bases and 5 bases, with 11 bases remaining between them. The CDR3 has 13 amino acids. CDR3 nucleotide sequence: TGTGCCAGCAGGGACAGGAGGGACAATGAGCAGTTCTTC. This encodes CASRDRRDNEQFF.

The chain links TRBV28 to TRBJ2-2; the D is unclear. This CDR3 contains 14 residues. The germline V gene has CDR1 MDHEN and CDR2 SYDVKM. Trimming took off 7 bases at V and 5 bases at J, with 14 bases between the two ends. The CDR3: CASKFLDVTGELFF. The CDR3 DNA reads TGTGCCAGCAAATTCCTGGATGTAACCGGGGAGCTGTTTTTT. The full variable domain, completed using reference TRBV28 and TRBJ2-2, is DVKVTQSSRYLVKRTGEKVFLECVQDMDHENMFWYRQDPGLGLRLIYFSYDVKMKEKGDIPEGYSVSREKKERFSLILESASTNQTSMYLCASKFLDVTGELFFGEGSRLTVL.

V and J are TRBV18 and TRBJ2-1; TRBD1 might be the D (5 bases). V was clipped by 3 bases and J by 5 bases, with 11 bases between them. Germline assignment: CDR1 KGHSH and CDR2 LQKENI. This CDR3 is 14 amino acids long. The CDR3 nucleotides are TGTGCCAGCTCACCGACAGTGGCTAACAATGAGCAGTTCTTC. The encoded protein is CASSPTVANNEQFF.